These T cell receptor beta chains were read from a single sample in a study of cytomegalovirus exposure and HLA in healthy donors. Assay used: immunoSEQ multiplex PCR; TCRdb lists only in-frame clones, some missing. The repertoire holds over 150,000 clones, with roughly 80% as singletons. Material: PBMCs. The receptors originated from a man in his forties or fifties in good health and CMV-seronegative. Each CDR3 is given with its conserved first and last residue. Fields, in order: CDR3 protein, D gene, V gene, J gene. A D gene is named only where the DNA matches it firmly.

cdr3_aa: CASSLRTRDFQETQYF
d_call: -
v_call: TRBV7-3
j_call: TRBJ2-5

cdr3_aa: CASSLAAEGGYTF
d_call: -
v_call: TRBV5-1
j_call: TRBJ1-2

cdr3_aa: CASIQRGFETDTQYF
d_call: TRBD2
v_call: TRBV2
j_call: TRBJ2-3

cdr3_aa: CASSLGLAGRNYEQYF
d_call: TRBD2
v_call: TRBV5-1
j_call: TRBJ2-7

cdr3_aa: CATRDSQETQYF
d_call: -
v_call: TRBV5-4
j_call: TRBJ2-5

cdr3_aa: CASSQATPGGAFF
d_call: -
v_call: TRBV4-1
j_call: TRBJ1-1

cdr3_aa: CASSLGVDEQFF
d_call: -
v_call: TRBV7-9
j_call: TRBJ2-1

cdr3_aa: CASSPNGSPWDEQYF
d_call: -
v_call: TRBV4-3
j_call: TRBJ2-7

cdr3_aa: CASSQQTGTGSEKLFF
d_call: TRBD1
v_call: TRBV5-1
j_call: TRBJ1-4

cdr3_aa: CASSGTSGGSGEQFF
d_call: TRBD2
v_call: TRBV6-1
j_call: TRBJ2-1

cdr3_aa: CASILGAGNQPQHF
d_call: -
v_call: TRBV2
j_call: TRBJ1-5

cdr3_aa: CASSKKQQETQYF
d_call: -
v_call: TRBV21-1
j_call: TRBJ2-5

cdr3_aa: CASSLGPGVTDTQYF
d_call: -
v_call: TRBV7-2
j_call: TRBJ2-3

cdr3_aa: CATSRDSADTQYF
d_call: -
v_call: TRBV15
j_call: TRBJ2-3

cdr3_aa: CAWEQGSGNTIYF
d_call: -
v_call: TRBV30
j_call: TRBJ1-3

cdr3_aa: CASSQRGGNTEAFF
d_call: -
v_call: TRBV4-3
j_call: TRBJ1-1

cdr3_aa: CASRDRRNTGELFF
d_call: -
v_call: TRBV19
j_call: TRBJ2-2

cdr3_aa: CASSVRGRTDTQYF
d_call: -
v_call: TRBV9
j_call: TRBJ2-3

cdr3_aa: CASSLAGEKLFF
d_call: -
v_call: TRBV5-6
j_call: TRBJ1-4

cdr3_aa: CASSLEAGRTYEQYF
d_call: TRBD2
v_call: TRBV11-1
j_call: TRBJ2-7

cdr3_aa: CASSLQGTGANVLTF
d_call: -
v_call: TRBV7-9
j_call: TRBJ2-6

cdr3_aa: CASSRTTGGSYEQYF
d_call: TRBD1
v_call: TRBV4-1
j_call: -

cdr3_aa: CASSLELRRLNTGELFF
d_call: -
v_call: TRBV11-2
j_call: TRBJ2-2

cdr3_aa: CASSYFTGDTEAFF
d_call: -
v_call: TRBV6-6
j_call: TRBJ1-1

cdr3_aa: CASSETAYQPQHF
d_call: -
v_call: TRBV6-1
j_call: TRBJ1-5

cdr3_aa: CASGQVGDNEKLFF
d_call: TRBD1
v_call: TRBV4-2
j_call: TRBJ1-4

cdr3_aa: CASSQEGSAGGFETQYF
d_call: TRBD2
v_call: TRBV4-2
j_call: TRBJ2-5

cdr3_aa: CASAGGERPPLHF
d_call: -
v_call: TRBV28
j_call: TRBJ1-6

cdr3_aa: CASSAQGEQYF
d_call: -
v_call: TRBV9
j_call: TRBJ2-7

cdr3_aa: CASSEDWGGATNEKLFF
d_call: -
v_call: TRBV6-1
j_call: TRBJ1-4

cdr3_aa: CASSASGSYEQYF
d_call: -
v_call: TRBV7-9
j_call: TRBJ2-7

cdr3_aa: CASSFETSGGLYNEQFF
d_call: TRBD2
v_call: TRBV7-3
j_call: TRBJ2-1

cdr3_aa: CASSSTPGGGQFF
d_call: TRBD2
v_call: TRBV19
j_call: TRBJ2-1

cdr3_aa: CASSWTGSGYTF
d_call: TRBD1
v_call: TRBV11-2
j_call: TRBJ1-2

cdr3_aa: CASSLSGQSSAGELFF
d_call: TRBD1
v_call: TRBV28
j_call: TRBJ2-2

cdr3_aa: CSSTLGRGPETQYF
d_call: TRBD1
v_call: TRBV7-9
j_call: TRBJ2-5

cdr3_aa: CASSSPAGFGYTF
d_call: -
v_call: TRBV19
j_call: TRBJ1-2

cdr3_aa: CASSQGGSDRGLDTGELFF
d_call: TRBD1
v_call: TRBV4-3
j_call: TRBJ2-2

cdr3_aa: CASSQDWPGGRDNSPLHF
d_call: -
v_call: TRBV4-3
j_call: TRBJ1-6

cdr3_aa: CASGTGGSYEQYF
d_call: TRBD1
v_call: TRBV5-1
j_call: TRBJ2-7

cdr3_aa: CASSPTPLTQTGNYEQYF
d_call: TRBD1
v_call: TRBV7-6
j_call: TRBJ2-7